One and the same sample provided the 21 T cell receptor beta chains below, sequenced in a study of metastatic and nonmetastatic thyroid tumors. No treatment of any kind had been given to any patient before thyroid surgery. Using MiXCR, TCRdb re-called clones from the PCR reads. The sample lists around 15,000 clones, 33% seen once, with around 13% in the top ten. Input material: tumor tissue. The source is a male donor with papillary thyroid cancer or a benign thyroid nodule (not recorded which). Some clones in this sample may be carry-over from other donors' samples.

The chain recombines TRBV7-2 with TRBJ2-7; 9 nucleotides align to TRBD1. The CDR3 is 13 residues long. Germline loops: CDR1 SGHTA, CDR2 FQGNSA. Trimming took 5 bases from V and 6 from J; bases not matched to a gene: 5. CDR3 DNA: TGTGCCAGCAGCAGGGACAGGGAAGGCGAGCAGTACTTC. Amino acid sequence: CASSRDREGEQYF.

This clone was seen at least ten times. J is TRBJ2-7 and V is TRBV5-1, with TRBD1 identical over 7 bases. This CDR3 comprises 15 residues. V was clipped by 1 base and J by 5 bases; unmatched bases: 9. The germline V gene encodes CDR1 SGHRS and CDR2 YFSETQ. CDR3 region: CASSLKGGADNEQYF. The CDR3, as DNA: TGCGCCAGCAGCTTGAAAGGGGGCGCGGATAACGAGCAGTACTTC. Based on the CDR3 plus reference TRBV5-1 and TRBJ2-7, the full variable domain is KAGVTQTPRYLIKTRGQQVTLSCSPISGHRSVSWYQQTPGQGLQFLFEYFSETQRNKGNFPGRFSGRQFSNSRSEMNVSTLELGDSALYLCASSLKGGADNEQYFGPGTRLTVT.

By sample share, this clone is medium-sized. The chain combines TRBV20-1 with TRBJ2-5; D is undetermined. V was cut by 0 bases and J by 5 bases, with 4 bases left in between. The CDR3 loop spans 11 amino acids. The germline CDR1 and CDR2 sequences are DFQATT and SNEGSKA (reference sequence). The CDR3 sequence: CSARDVETQYF. In DNA form, the CDR3 reads TGCAGTGCTAGAGATGTGGAGACCCAGTACTTC.

This clone showed up just a few times. The V call is TRBV6-1, the J call TRBJ1-3; D unresolved. From germline, CDR1 is MNHNS and CDR2 SASEGT. The V and J ends lost 6 bases and 4 bases respectively, with 16 bases between them. The CDR3 is made up of 15 amino acids. The CDR3 DNA sequence: TGTGCCAGCAGCCAAGGGCCAGAGAGAGGAAACACCATATATTTT. Translated, it gives CASSQGPERGNTIYF.

This clone has ten or more counts. This chain links TRBV29-1 with TRBJ2-2; D unclear. V was trimmed by 2 bases and J by 6 bases, leaving 4 bases between them. Germline V CDR1 and CDR2: SQVTM, ANQGSEA. The CDR3 covers 11 residues. This CDR3 reads CSVERAGELFF. CDR3 coding DNA: TGCAGCGTTGAAAGGGCCGGGGAGCTGTTTTTT.

This clone was recorded many times. The chain has TRBV27 and TRBJ2-7, with 7 bases identical to TRBD1. V gave up 6 bases and J gave up 6 bases; unmatched junction bases: 11. Germline-derived CDR1 and CDR2 are MNHEY and SMNVEV (reference sequence). CDR3 length equals 14 residues. The DNA of the CDR3 is TGTGCCAGCAGCAGGGACAGAGCCTTGAGCGAGCAGTACTTC. Translated, it gives CASSRDRALSEQYF.

This clone was observed many times. Since a much larger clone is just one base distant, this may be a read error. The chain recombines TRBV10-3 with TRBJ2-7, with 10 bases that match TRBD1. With 5 bases clipped from V and 2 bases from J, the junction kept 6 bases outside the gene matches. This CDR3 comprises 15 residues. Germline loops: CDR1 ENHRY, CDR2 SYGVKD. CDR3 DNA: TGTGCCATCAGTTCCAGGACAGGGGGGACCTACGAGCAGTACTTC. It is translated as CAISSRTGGTYEQYF.

Ten or more counts support this clone. V usage is TRBV15 and J usage is TRBJ2-7, with 10 nucleotides matching TRBD1. The CDR3 runs 13 residues. The junction had 7 bases not matched to a gene; V was cut back by 5 bases and J by 9 bases. Germline assignment: CDR1 LNHNV and CDR2 YYDKDF (reference sequence). CDR3 in DNA: TGTGCCACCAGCCCCGACAGGGGGCAGGTGCAGTACTTC. Amino acids: CATSPDRGQVQYF.

This chain joins TRBV28 and TRBJ2-7; D may be TRBD1 (5 bases). Trimming took off 6 bases at V and 3 bases at J, with 9 bases between the two ends. The CDR3 spans 12 residues. Per the germline V gene, CDR1 is MDHEN and CDR2 is SYDVKM. CDR3 region: CASRTEFYEQYF. CDR3 coding DNA: TGTGCCAGCAGGACAGAGTTCTACGAGCAGTACTTC.

This clone was counted only a few times. CDR3 bases: TGTGCCAGCAGTTGGGGAGTCGCTAACTATGGCTACACCTTC. It translates to CASSWGVANYGYTF. J is TRBJ1-2 and V is TRBV12-3 or TRBV12-4, with D unclear. V lost 4 bases to trimming and J lost 0 bases, with 9 bases between them. CDR3 length equals 14 residues.

By share, this clone ranks as medium-sized (0.01 to 0.1%). The chain carries TRBV20-1 and TRBJ1-5; a possible D gene is TRBD1 (6 bases). This CDR3 spans 16 amino acids. V was trimmed by 0 bases and J by 1 base, leaving 13 bases between them. The V gene's germline CDR1 is DFQATT and CDR2 SNEGSKA (reference sequence). CDR3 DNA: TGCAGTGCTAGAGATCGCGTAGGGGGGAGCAATCAGCCCCAGCATTTT. Amino acid sequence: CSARDRVGGSNQPQHF.

The J gene is TRBJ2-2, the V gene TRBV10-2, with 7 bases matching TRBD1. The CDR3 has 14 residues. The trim removed 7 bases at V and 7 bases at J, leaving 9 bases unmatched. Per germline, CDR1 WSHSY and CDR2 SAAADI. The CDR3 region has the DNA TGCGCCAGCACCGGGACAGCTTACATCGGGGAGCTGTTTTTT. Protein product: CASTGTAYIGELFF.

J is TRBJ2-7 and V is TRBV11-1; TRBD2 agrees at 9 bases. J gave up 2 bases and V 4 bases, and 15 bases lay outside the gene matches. The CDR3 runs 18 residues. Germline V gives CDR1 SGHAT, CDR2 FQDESV (reference sequence). As DNA, the CDR3 is TGTGCCAGCAGCTCTTATTCACTTAGCGGGAGTCGGGCCTACGAGCAGTACTTC. Its protein is CASSSYSLSGSRAYEQYF.

The V and J genes are TRBV20-1 and TRBJ1-2; TRBD1 might be the D (5 bases). The V and J ends lost 0 bases and 4 bases respectively, with 18 bases between them. The germline V gene has CDR1 DFQATT and CDR2 SNEGSKA (reference sequence). CDR3 length equals 16 residues. DNA for the CDR3: TGCAGTGCTAGAGATAAAAGCGGGGCCGCCCGCTATGGCTACACCTTC. This translates into CSARDKSGAARYGYTF.

V usage is TRBV20-1 and J usage is TRBJ2-7; the D is unclear. The CDR3 has 11 residues. The V and J ends lost 0 bases and 10 bases respectively, with 10 bases between them. CDR1 and CDR2 (germline): DFQATT, SNEGSKA (reference sequence). CDR3 bases: TGCAGTGCTAGAGACGGTAGAGACCAGTACTTC. Amino acids: CSARDGRDQYF.

This clone was seen more than once but under ten times. This chain uses TRBV6-6 with TRBJ1-1, with 10 bases aligning to TRBD1. The V and J ends lost 1 base and 3 bases, in that order; junction bases with no gene match: 5. The CDR3 has 16 residues. Germline CDR1 is MNHNY and CDR2 is SVGAGI (reference sequence). The DNA for the CDR3 is TGTGCCAGCAGTTACTTGGCGACAGGGGGCCACACTGAAGCTTTCTTT. Protein product: CASSYLATGGHTEAFF.

This clone was counted ten times or more. Since no conserved phenylalanine or tryptophan closes the CDR3, a read error is the likely cause. The DNA is omitted, as the CDR3 cannot be located on it reliably, and the CDR3 follows TCRdb's listing. The rearrangement links TRBV2 to TRBJ2-7; TRBD2, the table's D call, lacks a check against the DNA. Germline V gene sequence: CDR1 SNHLY, CDR2 FYNNEI. From its first to its last residue, the CDR3 has 11 amino acids. CDR3 residues: CASSLGDYPSL.

This clone showed up many times. The rearrangement joins TRBV4-2 to TRBJ1-5, with D maybe TRBD1 (5 bases). The CDR3 is 15 residues long. V was cut by 1 base and J by 5 bases, with 12 bases left in between. Germline V gene data show CDR1 as LGHNA and CDR2 as YNFKEQ. This CDR3 reads CASSQAGTAYQPQHF. DNA for the CDR3: TGTGCCAGCAGCCAAGCTGGGACTGCCTATCAGCCCCAGCATTTT.

Note on this clone: The sample contains more than one DNA sequence encoding this CDR3. This chain connects TRBV6-2 or TRBV6-3 to TRBJ2-2; TRBD2 aligns across 8 bases. This CDR3 region has 14 residues. The trim removed 5 bases at V and 3 bases at J, leaving 2 bases unmatched. Germline CDR1 MNHEY, CDR2 SVGEGT. The CDR3 reads CASSSGGDTGELFF. Here the CDR3 DNA reads TGTGCCAGCAGTAGCGGGGGAGACACCGGGGAGCTGTTTTTT.

CDR3 sequence: CASSYSSGDEQFF. CDR3 DNA sequence: TGTGCCAGCAGTTACTCAAGTGGTGATGAGCAGTTCTTC. V gene TRBV6-5 combines with J gene TRBJ2-1; D ambiguous. This CDR3 comprises 13 residues. Trimming shortened V by 0 bases and J by 8 bases, and 8 bases separated the two germline ends. Germline CDR1 MNHEY, CDR2 SVGAGI.

The CDR3 DNA is TGTGCCAGTAGTATGGGACTAGCGGATTACAATGAGCAGTTCTTC. Its protein is CASSMGLADYNEQFF. The chain recombines TRBV19 with TRBJ2-1, with TRBD2 matching 11 bases. V dropped 3 bases and J dropped 4; count of bases not matched to a gene: 2. CDR3 size: 15 residues. The V gene's germline CDR1 is LNHDA and CDR2 SQIVND (reference sequence).